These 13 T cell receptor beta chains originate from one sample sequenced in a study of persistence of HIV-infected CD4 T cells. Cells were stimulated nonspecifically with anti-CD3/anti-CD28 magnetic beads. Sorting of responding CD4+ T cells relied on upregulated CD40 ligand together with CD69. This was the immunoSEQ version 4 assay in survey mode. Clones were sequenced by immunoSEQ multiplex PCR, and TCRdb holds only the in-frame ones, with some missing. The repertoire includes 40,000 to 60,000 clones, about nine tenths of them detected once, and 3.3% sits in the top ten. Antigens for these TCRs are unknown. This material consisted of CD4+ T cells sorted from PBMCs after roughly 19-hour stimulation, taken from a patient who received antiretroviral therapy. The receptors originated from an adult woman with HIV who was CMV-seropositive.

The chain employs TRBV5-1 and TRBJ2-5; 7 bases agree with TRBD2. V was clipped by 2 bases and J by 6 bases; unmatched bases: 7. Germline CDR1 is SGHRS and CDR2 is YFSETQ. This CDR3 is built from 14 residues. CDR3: CASSFSAGVQTQYF. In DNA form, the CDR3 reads TGCGCCAGCAGCTTTTCGGCGGGGGTGCAGACCCAGTACTTC.

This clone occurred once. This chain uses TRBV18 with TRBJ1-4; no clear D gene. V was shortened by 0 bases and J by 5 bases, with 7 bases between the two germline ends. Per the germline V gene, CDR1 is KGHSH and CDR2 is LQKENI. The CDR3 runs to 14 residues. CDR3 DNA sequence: TGTGCCAGCTCACCACCATCGATGAATGAAAAACTGTTTTTT. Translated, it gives CASSPPSMNEKLFF.

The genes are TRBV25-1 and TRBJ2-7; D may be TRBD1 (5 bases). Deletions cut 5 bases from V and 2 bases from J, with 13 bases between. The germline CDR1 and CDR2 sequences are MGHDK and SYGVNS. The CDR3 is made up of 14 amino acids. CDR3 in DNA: TGTGCCAGCAGTAAGACAGCTAAGACCTACGAGCAGTACTTC. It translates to CASSKTAKTYEQYF.

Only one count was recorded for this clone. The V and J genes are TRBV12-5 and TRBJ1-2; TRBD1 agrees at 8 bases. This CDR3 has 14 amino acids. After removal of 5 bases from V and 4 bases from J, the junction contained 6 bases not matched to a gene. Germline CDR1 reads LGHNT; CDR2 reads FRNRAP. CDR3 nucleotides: TGTGCTAGTGGTACCGGACAGGGAATCTATGGCTACACCTTC. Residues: CASGTGQGIYGYTF.

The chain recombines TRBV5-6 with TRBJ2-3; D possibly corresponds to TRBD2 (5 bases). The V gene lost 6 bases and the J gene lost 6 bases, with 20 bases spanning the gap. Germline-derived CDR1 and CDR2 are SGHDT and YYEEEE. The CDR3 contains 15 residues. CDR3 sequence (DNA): TGTGCCAGCATCCCCCGGCGTGGAAGGAGGGATACGCAGTATTTT. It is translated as CASIPRRGRRDTQYF.

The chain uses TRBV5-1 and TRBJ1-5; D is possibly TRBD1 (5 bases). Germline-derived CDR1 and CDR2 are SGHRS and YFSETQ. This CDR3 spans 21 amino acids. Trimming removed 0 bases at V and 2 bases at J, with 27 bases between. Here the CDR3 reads CASSLVFWGGVRWSCNQPQHF. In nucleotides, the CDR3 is TGCGCCAGCAGCTTGGTGTTCTGGGGGGGAGTCAGGTGGTCTTGCAATCAGCCCCAGCATTTT.

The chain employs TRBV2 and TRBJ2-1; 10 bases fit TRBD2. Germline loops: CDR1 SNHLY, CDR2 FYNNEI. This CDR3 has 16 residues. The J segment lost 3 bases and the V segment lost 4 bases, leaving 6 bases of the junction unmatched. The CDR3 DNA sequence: TGTGCCAGCAGTGGGCTAGCGGGAGTTGGCTACAATGAGCAGTTCTTC. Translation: CASSGLAGVGYNEQFF. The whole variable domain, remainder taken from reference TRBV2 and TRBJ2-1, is EPEVTQTPSHQVTQMGQEVILRCVPISNHLYFYWYRQILGQKVEFLVSFYNNEISEKSEIFDDQFSVERPDGSNFTLKIRSTKLEDSAMYFCASSGLAGVGYNEQFFGPGTRLTVL.

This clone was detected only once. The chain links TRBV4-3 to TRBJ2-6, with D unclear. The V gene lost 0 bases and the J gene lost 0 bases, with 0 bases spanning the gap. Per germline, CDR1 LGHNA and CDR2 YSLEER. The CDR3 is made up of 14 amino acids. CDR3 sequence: CASSQDSGANVLTF. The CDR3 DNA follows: TGCGCCAGCAGCCAAGACTCTGGGGCCAACGTCCTGACTTTC.

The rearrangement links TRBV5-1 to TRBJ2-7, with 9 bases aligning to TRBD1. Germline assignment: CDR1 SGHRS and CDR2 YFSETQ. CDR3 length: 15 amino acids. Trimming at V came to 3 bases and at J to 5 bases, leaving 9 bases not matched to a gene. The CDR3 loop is CASSSGTGLPHEQYF. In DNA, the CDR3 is TGCGCCAGCAGCTCCGGGACAGGGCTTCCCCACGAGCAGTACTTC.

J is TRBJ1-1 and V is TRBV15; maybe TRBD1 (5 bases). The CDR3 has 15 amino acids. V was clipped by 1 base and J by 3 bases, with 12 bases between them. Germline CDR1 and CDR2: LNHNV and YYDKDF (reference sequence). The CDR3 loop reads CATSRGGSADTEAFF. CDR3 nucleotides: TGTGCCACCAGCAGAGGGGGGAGTGCGGACACTGAAGCTTTCTTT.

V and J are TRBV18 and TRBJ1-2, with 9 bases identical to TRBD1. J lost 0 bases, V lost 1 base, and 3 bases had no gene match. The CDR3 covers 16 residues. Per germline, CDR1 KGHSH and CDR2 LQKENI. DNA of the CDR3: TGTGCCAGCTCACCACAGGGACAGGGTCCTAACTATGGCTACACCTTC. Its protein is CASSPQGQGPNYGYTF.

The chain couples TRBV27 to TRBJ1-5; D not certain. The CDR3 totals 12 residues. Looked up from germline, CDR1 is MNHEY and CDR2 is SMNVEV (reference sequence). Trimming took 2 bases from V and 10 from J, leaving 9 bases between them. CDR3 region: CASSLLLGPQHF. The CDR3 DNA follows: TGTGCCAGCAGTTTACTCCTGGGACCCCAGCATTTT.

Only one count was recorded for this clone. The CDR3 DNA reads TGTGCCAGCAGTGGGACAGGCCTATATGAAAAACTGTTTTTT. Protein: CASSGTGLYEKLFF. This chain uses TRBV28 with TRBJ1-4, with 8 bases aligning to TRBD1. This CDR3 has 14 residues. The trim removed 5 bases at V and 6 bases at J, leaving 5 bases unmatched. Per the germline V gene, CDR1 is MDHEN and CDR2 is SYDVKM.